This T cell receptor beta chain was captured in a study of response to subunit inactivated influenza vaccine. This clonotype was recorded at least ten times. Antigen unknown. Trimming pared 4 bases from V and 2 bases from J, leaving 18 bases between. The CDR3 runs 16 residues. The germline gives CDR1 SGHDT, CDR2 YYEEEE. Findings of the study overall: Researchers suggested that each seasonal influenza vaccination recruits few new T cells.

In TCRdb, the RT-PCR reads were re-called with MiXCR into one record per CDR3 protein. The sample contains 550,000 to 800,000 distinct CDR3 sequences, 15% to 18% of which appear only once. The TCR originated in a man aged 45-65 years who received an inactivated influenza vaccine. The chain couples TRBV5-6 to TRBJ2-5; a weak D match, TRBD2 (5 bases). The source material was PBMCs from blood, sampled about 13 days after vaccination. The CDR3 sequence is CASSPLYMGSQETQYF. CDR3 in DNA: TGTGCCAGCAGCCCGCTATATATGGGGAGTCAAGAGACCCAGTACTTC.